The sample holds a few counts of the clone carrying this TCR beta chain. The antigen is unknown. Its ends do not fully match the called genes, so a read error is possible. This sample was included in a study of blood T cells in healthy people across ages. Regarding the study as a whole: Both higher diversity and more naive CD4+ cells marked long-lived donors when set against aged donors.

This CDR3 contains 12 residues. Germline assignment: CDR1 SGHTA and CDR2 FQGNSA. A sample-barcoded 5' primer and a J-beta primer mix were used in a second PCR of about 6 to 12 cycles. Tagging of each cDNA molecule was performed by a template-switch adaptor with 12 random nucleotides. Every sample produced at least 3 million CDR3-containing paired-end reads. TCRdb redid the calling of the 5' RACE reads with MiXCR, one entry per CDR3 protein. The sample lists about 720,000 distinct CDR3 sequences, approximately 22% occurring once. Peripheral blood from each donor was collected in a volume of 8 to 10 milliliters.

The sequenced material came from blood. The chain combines TRBV7-2 with TRBJ2-5; D remains unclear. This sequence was found in a man in his 70s in good health. This CDR3 is CASSLASETRYF. The CDR3 nucleotides read TGTGCCAGCAGCTTAGCGTCAGAGACCCGGTACTTC.